This T cell receptor (beta chain) was recorded in a study of STAT5B mutations in CD4+ large granular lymphocyte leukemia. Here immunoSEQ multiplex PCR was the method, and the copy in TCRdb shows in-frame clones only, minus some. The table shows just over 25,000 clones, with around 86% occurring only once. This CDR3 comprises 13 residues. Germline assignment: CDR1 SNHLY and CDR2 FYNNEI. V trimming: 8 bases; J trimming: 4 bases; junction bases outside the gene matches: 7. The study, taken as a whole, reports: 8/27 top patient clones versus 2/35 control clones were TRBV06-family.

As for this clone: Its cognate antigen is unknown.

Sequencing used CD4+ T cells from blood buffy coats. The J gene is TRBJ2-5, the V gene TRBV2, with TRBD2 matching 7 bases. The clonotype originates from a human donor in good health. The CDR3 protein is CASGGRAGETQYF. The CDR3 coding sequence is TGTGCCAGCGGAGGGAGGGCCGGAGAGACCCAGTACTTC.